The rows below give T cell receptor beta chains drawn from one sample of a study of T cell clones after liver transplantation. Clones were read by immunoSEQ multiplex PCR, and TCRdb kept only the in-frame ones, dropping some. The profile shows tens of thousands of clones, around four fifths of them singletons. The specimen was CD4+ T cells from blood, collected approximately 45 months after liver transplant. The receptor source for this set is a human patient who received a liver transplant. Some of these T cells may belong to the graft donor. Each CDR3 is given with its conserved first and last residue. Each record gives: D gene, clone size, J gene, CDR3 length, V gene, CDR3 protein, CDR3 DNA. The D gene is left open where the match is weak. Some rows mark clone size as missing; the rest say once, few, many or name a class of expanded clone.

D: TRBD1; size: .; J: TRBJ1-1; length: 15; V: TRBV28; CDR3: CASTRTGEMNTEAFF; DNA: TGTGCCAGCACCAGGACAGGGGAGATGAACACTGAAGCTTTCTTT
D: TRBD1; size: once; J: TRBJ2-5; length: 14; V: TRBV10-3; CDR3: CAISAGTGQETQYF; DNA: TGTGCCATCAGCGCTGGGACAGGTCAGGAGACCCAGTACTTC
D: TRBD2; size: .; J: TRBJ2-1; length: 16; V: TRBV5-1; CDR3: CASSSRAGSSYNEQFF; DNA: TGCGCCAGCAGCTCGCGAGCGGGAAGCTCCTACAATGAGCAGTTCTTC
D: .; size: few; J: TRBJ2-7; length: 14; V: TRBV28; CDR3: CASTPFRVGYEQYF; DNA: TGTGCCAGCACTCCCTTCCGGGTGGGATACGAGCAGTACTTC
D: .; size: few; J: TRBJ2-3; length: 15; V: TRBV9; CDR3: CASNVMGGVTDTQYF; DNA: TGTGCCAGCAATGTAATGGGGGGCGTCACAGATACGCAGTATTTT
D: .; size: .; J: TRBJ1-1; length: 15; V: TRBV5-1; CDR3: CASSLEAGMNTEAFF; DNA: TGCGCCAGCAGCTTGGAGGCAGGGATGAACACTGAAGCTTTCTTT
D: .; size: few; J: TRBJ1-3; length: 15; V: TRBV7-2; CDR3: CASSLESGTGNTIYF; DNA: TGTGCCAGCAGCTTAGAATCGGGAACTGGAAACACCATATATTTT
D: .; size: few; J: TRBJ2-3; length: 14; V: TRBV28; CDR3: CASSSSAPTDTQYF; DNA: TGTGCCAGCAGTTCCTCCGCACCCACAGATACGCAGTATTTT
D: .; size: .; J: TRBJ2-3; length: 15; V: TRBV21-1; CDR3: CASSKGKVRTDTQYF; DNA: TGTGCCAGCAGCAAAGGGAAAGTTCGGACAGATACGCAGTATTTT
D: TRBD1; size: .; J: TRBJ2-7; length: 15; V: TRBV2; CDR3: CASSRTGTHYYEQYF; DNA: TGTGCCAGCAGTCGGACAGGGACTCATTACTACGAGCAGTACTTC
D: .; size: few; J: TRBJ2-5; length: 13; V: TRBV9; CDR3: CASSRRVRETQYF; DNA: TGTGCCAGCAGTCGACGGGTTAGGGAGACCCAGTACTTC
D: .; size: few; J: TRBJ1-5; length: 15; V: TRBV10-3; CDR3: CAISAGALSNQPQHF; DNA: TGTGCCATCAGTGCAGGGGCCCTTAGCAATCAGCCCCAGCATTTT
D: TRBD1; size: .; J: TRBJ1-2; length: 15; V: TRBV19; CDR3: CASSPQGAVGVGYTF; DNA: TGTGCCAGTAGTCCACAGGGGGCTGTAGGCGTTGGCTACACCTTC
D: TRBD1; size: .; J: TRBJ2-3; length: 14; V: TRBV6-5; CDR3: CASSRTGRTDTQYF; DNA: TGTGCCAGCAGCAGGACAGGGCGCACAGATACGCAGTATTTT
D: .; size: .; J: TRBJ2-2; length: 14; V: TRBV5-1; CDR3: CASSSHRVPGELFF; DNA: TGCGCCAGCAGCTCGCACAGGGTGCCCGGGGAGCTGTTTTTT
D: .; size: .; J: TRBJ1-4; length: 13; V: TRBV18; CDR3: CASSPAPGEKLFF; DNA: TGTGCCAGCTCACCGGCCCCAGGGGAAAAACTGTTTTTT
D: TRBD2; size: .; J: TRBJ2-3; length: 18; V: TRBV9; CDR3: CASSVLLSTSGRIDTQYF; DNA: TGTGCCAGCAGCGTCCTCCTGTCGACTAGCGGGAGAATAGATACGCAGTATTTT
D: .; size: .; J: TRBJ1-3; length: 12; V: TRBV28; CDR3: CAGRGAGNTIYF; DNA: TGTGCCGGACGAGGGGCTGGAAACACCATATATTTT
D: .; size: .; J: TRBJ1-5; length: 15; V: TRBV6-1; CDR3: CASSEWSRGYQPQHF; DNA: TGTGCCAGCAGTGAATGGAGTCGGGGCTATCAGCCCCAGCATTTT
D: TRBD1; size: once; J: TRBJ2-4; length: 13; V: TRBV7-2; CDR3: CASSPRTGDIQYF; DNA: TGTGCCAGCAGCCCCCGGACAGGGGACATTCAGTACTTC
D: .; size: few; J: TRBJ2-7; length: 13; V: TRBV7-6; CDR3: CASSSNRDYEQYF; DNA: TGTGCCAGCAGCTCCAACAGGGACTACGAGCAGTACTTC
D: .; size: .; J: TRBJ2-1; length: 16; V: TRBV7-8; CDR3: CASSLGIGAVYNEQFF; DNA: TGTGCCAGCAGCTTAGGTATCGGGGCGGTGTACAATGAGCAGTTCTTC
D: .; size: .; J: TRBJ1-1; length: 15; V: TRBV18; CDR3: CASSPREGKNTEAFF; DNA: TGTGCCAGCTCACCACGGGAGGGGAAGAACACTGAAGCTTTCTTT
D: .; size: .; J: TRBJ2-2; length: 13; V: TRBV11-3; CDR3: CASSLSRAGELFF; DNA: TGTGCCAGCAGCCTCAGCCGGGCCGGGGAGCTGTTTTTT
D: .; size: .; J: TRBJ1-2; length: 16; V: TRBV7-2; CDR3: CASSSSGDRTTGGYTF; DNA: TGTGCCAGCAGCTCATCGGGCGACAGGACAACGGGAGGCTACACCTTC
D: .; size: .; J: TRBJ2-5; length: 14; V: TRBV6-1; CDR3: CASSEKLLVKTQYF; DNA: TGTGCCAGCAGTGAAAAACTGTTAGTGAAGACCCAGTACTTC
D: .; size: .; J: TRBJ2-3; length: 12; V: TRBV7-6; CDR3: CASSLYSDTQYF; DNA: TGTGCCAGCAGCTTATATAGTGATACGCAGTATTTT
D: .; size: .; J: TRBJ1-2; length: 15; V: TRBV15; CDR3: CATSRDLTGLAGYTF; DNA: TGTGCCACCAGCAGAGATCTTACGGGGCTCGCTGGCTACACCTTC
D: .; size: .; J: TRBJ2-3; length: 14; V: TRBV6-1; CDR3: CASNEPMGADTQYF; DNA: TGTGCCAGCAATGAACCCATGGGGGCAGATACGCAGTATTTT
D: .; size: .; J: TRBJ1-2; length: 15; V: TRBV4-2; CDR3: CASSQAGTDSYGYTF; DNA: TGTGCCAGCAGCCAAGCCGGGACGGACTCCTATGGCTACACCTTC
D: .; size: .; J: TRBJ2-6; length: 14; V: TRBV19; CDR3: CASRQGSGANVLTF; DNA: TGTGCCAGTAGACAAGGGTCTGGGGCCAACGTCCTGACTTTC
D: TRBD2; size: once; J: TRBJ2-3; length: 18; V: TRBV19; CDR3: CASTRGLAGGRSTDTQYF; DNA: TGTGCCAGCACTCGTGGGCTAGCGGGAGGGAGGTCCACAGATACGCAGTATTTT
D: .; size: .; J: TRBJ2-2; length: 17; V: TRBV19; CDR3: CASSRRVGHGNTGELFF; DNA: TGTGCCAGTAGTCGCCGAGTCGGACACGGGAACACCGGGGAGCTGTTTTTT
D: TRBD1; size: .; J: TRBJ1-1; length: 15; V: TRBV27; CDR3: CASSLAGGYFAEAFF; DNA: TGTGCCAGCAGTTTGGCAGGGGGCTATTTCGCTGAAGCTTTCTTT
D: TRBD2; size: .; J: TRBJ2-3; length: 17; V: TRBV28; CDR3: CASSPPPSGRGADTQYF; DNA: TGTGCCAGCAGCCCCCCGCCTAGCGGGAGAGGTGCAGATACGCAGTATTTT
D: .; size: few; J: TRBJ2-7; length: 14; V: TRBV29-1; CDR3: CSVSIYQSSYEQYF; DNA: TGCAGCGTTTCTATATATCAGAGCTCCTACGAGCAGTACTTC
D: .; size: .; J: TRBJ2-3; length: 15; V: TRBV28; CDR3: CASSRGGGATDTQYF; DNA: TGTGCCAGCAGCCGGGGAGGGGGCGCGACAGATACGCAGTATTTT
D: .; size: few; J: TRBJ1-2; length: 13; V: TRBV30; CDR3: CAWSVEANYGYTF; DNA: TGTGCCTGGAGTGTCGAGGCCAACTATGGCTACACCTTC
D: .; size: few; J: TRBJ1-5; length: 17; V: TRBV10-2; CDR3: CASSEVAAAYSNQPQHF; DNA: TGCGCCAGCAGTGAGGTCGCGGCAGCCTATAGCAATCAGCCCCAGCATTTT
D: .; size: once; J: TRBJ1-2; length: 15; V: TRBV2; CDR3: CASSVAGGVGYGYTF; DNA: TGTGCCAGCAGTGTGGCGGGGGGCGTCGGGTATGGCTACACCTTC
D: TRBD2; size: .; J: TRBJ2-5; length: 15; V: TRBV5-1; CDR3: CASSLVLAGEETQYF; DNA: TGCGCCAGCAGCTTGGTGCTAGCGGGGGAAGAGACCCAGTACTTC